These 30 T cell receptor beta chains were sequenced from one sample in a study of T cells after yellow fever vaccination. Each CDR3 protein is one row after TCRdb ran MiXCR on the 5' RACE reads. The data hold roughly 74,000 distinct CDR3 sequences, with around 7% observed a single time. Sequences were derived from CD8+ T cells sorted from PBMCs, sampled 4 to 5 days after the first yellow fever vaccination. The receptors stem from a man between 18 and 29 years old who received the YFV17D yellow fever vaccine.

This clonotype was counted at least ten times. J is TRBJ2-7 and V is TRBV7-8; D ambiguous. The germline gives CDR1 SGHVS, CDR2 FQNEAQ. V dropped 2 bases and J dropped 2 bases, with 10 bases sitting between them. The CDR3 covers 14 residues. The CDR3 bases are TGTGCCAGCAGCTTATGGCCCCGGGCCTACGAGCAGTACGTC. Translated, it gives CASSLWPRAYEQYV.

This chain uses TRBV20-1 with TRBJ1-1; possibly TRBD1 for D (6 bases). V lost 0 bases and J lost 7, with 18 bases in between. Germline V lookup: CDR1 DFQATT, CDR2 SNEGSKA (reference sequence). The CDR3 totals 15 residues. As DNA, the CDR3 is TGCAGTGCTAGAGATCCGGGACACCTAGGGCGTGAAGCTTTCTTT. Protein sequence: CSARDPGHLGREAFF.

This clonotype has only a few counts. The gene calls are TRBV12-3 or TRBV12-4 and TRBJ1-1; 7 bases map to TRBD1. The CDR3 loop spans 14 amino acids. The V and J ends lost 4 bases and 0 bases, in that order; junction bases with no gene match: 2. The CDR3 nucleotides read TGTGCCAGCAGTTGGGACAGTTTGAACACTGAAGCTTTCTTT. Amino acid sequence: CASSWDSLNTEAFF.

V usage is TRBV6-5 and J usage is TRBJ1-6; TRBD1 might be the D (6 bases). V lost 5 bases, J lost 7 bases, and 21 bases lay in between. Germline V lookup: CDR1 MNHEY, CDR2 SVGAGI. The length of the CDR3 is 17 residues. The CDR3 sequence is CASSRDTGVRGNSPLHF. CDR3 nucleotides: TGTGCCAGCAGTCGGGACACCGGAGTGCGGGGGAATTCACCCCTCCACTTT.

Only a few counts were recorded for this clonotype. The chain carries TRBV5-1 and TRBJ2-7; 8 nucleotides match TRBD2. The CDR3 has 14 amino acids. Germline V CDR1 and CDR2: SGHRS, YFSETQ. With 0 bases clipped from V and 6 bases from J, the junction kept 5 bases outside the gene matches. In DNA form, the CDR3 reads TGCGCCAGCAGCTTGGCCGGGGGGGCGGGCGAGCAGTACGTC. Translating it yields CASSLAGGAGEQYV.

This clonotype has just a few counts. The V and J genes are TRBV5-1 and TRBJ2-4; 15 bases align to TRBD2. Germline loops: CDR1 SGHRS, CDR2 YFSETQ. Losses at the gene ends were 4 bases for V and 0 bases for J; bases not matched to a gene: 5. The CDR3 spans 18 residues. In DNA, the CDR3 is TGCGCCAGCAGCACCGGGACTAGCGGGGGGATAGCCAAAAACATTCAGTACTTC. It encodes CASSTGTSGGIAKNIQYF.

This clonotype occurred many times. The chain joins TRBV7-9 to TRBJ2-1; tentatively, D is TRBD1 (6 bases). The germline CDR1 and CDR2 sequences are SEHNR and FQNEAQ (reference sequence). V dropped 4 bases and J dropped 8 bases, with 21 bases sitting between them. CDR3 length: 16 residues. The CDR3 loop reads CASSSRQTGKRDEQFF. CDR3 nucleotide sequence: TGTGCCAGCAGCTCCCGGCAAACAGGGAAGAGGGATGAGCAGTTCTTC.

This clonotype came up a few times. The CDR3, as DNA: TGTGCCAGCAGTTCCGGGACAGGGGCTGGCACAGATACGCAGTATTTT. Its translation: CASSSGTGAGTDTQYF. The V gene is TRBV11-3, the J gene TRBJ2-3; 10 nucleotides match TRBD1. This CDR3 spans 16 amino acids. Trimming at V came to 6 bases and at J to 1 base, leaving 7 bases not matched to a gene. Per the germline V gene, CDR1 is SGHNT and CDR2 is YENEEA.

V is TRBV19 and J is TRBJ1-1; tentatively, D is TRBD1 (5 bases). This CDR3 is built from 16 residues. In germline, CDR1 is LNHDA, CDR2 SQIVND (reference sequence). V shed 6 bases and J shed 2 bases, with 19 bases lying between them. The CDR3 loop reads CASSFLTRGANTEAFF. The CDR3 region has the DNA TGTGCCAGTAGCTTCCTTACGAGGGGCGCTAACACTGAAGCTTTCTTT.

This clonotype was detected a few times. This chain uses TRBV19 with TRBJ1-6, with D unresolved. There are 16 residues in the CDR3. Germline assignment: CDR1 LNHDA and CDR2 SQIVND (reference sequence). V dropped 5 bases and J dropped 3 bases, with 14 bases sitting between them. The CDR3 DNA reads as TGTGCCAGTAGTCACGCCCCGGTAGACTATAATTCACCCCTCCACTTT. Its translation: CASSHAPVDYNSPLHF.

The CDR3 here is CASSLGPDTGELFF. The CDR3, as DNA: TGTGCCAGCAGCTTAGGCCCAGACACCGGGGAGCTGTTTTTT. The rearrangement links TRBV13 to TRBJ2-2; D gene uncertain. CDR1 is PRHDT and CDR2 is FYEKMQ in the germline V gene (reference sequence). Trimming shortened V by 0 bases and J by 3 bases, and 5 bases separated the two germline ends. The CDR3 has 14 residues. Combining the CDR3 with reference TRBV13 and TRBJ2-2 gives the whole variable domain AAGVIQSPRHLIKEKRETATLKCYPIPRHDTVYWYQQGPGQDPQFLISFYEKMQSDKGSIPDRFSAQQFSDYHSELNMSSLELGDSALYFCASSLGPDTGELFFGEGSRLTVL.

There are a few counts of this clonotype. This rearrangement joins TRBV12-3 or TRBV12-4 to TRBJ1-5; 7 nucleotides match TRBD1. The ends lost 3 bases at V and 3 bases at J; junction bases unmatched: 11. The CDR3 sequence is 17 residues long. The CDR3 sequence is CASSLAMGQYLNQPQHF. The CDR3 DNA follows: TGTGCCAGCAGTTTGGCGATGGGACAGTATCTCAATCAGCCCCAGCATTTT.

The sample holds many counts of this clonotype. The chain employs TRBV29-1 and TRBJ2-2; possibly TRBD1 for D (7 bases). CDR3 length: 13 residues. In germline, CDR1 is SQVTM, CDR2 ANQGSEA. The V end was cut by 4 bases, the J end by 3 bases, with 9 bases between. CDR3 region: CSVVRGDTGELFF. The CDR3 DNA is TGCAGCGTTGTCAGGGGGGACACCGGGGAGCTGTTTTTT.

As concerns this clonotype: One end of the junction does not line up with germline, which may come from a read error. The CDR3 protein is CSASAGQVNTGAFF. CDR3 bases: TGCAGTGCTAGCGCGGGGCAGGTGAACACTGGAGCTTTCTTT. The rearrangement joins TRBV20-1 to TRBJ1-1; possibly TRBD1 for D (5 bases). The germline V gene encodes CDR1 DFQATT and CDR2 SNEGSKA (reference sequence). The CDR3 consists of 14 residues.

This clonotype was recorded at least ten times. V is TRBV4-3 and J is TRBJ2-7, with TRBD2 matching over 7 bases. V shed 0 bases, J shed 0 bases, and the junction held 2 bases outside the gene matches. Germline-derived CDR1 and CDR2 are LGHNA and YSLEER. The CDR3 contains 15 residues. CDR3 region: CASSQDLAASYEQYF. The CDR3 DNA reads TGCGCCAGCAGCCAAGACCTAGCGGCCTCCTACGAGCAGTACTTC.

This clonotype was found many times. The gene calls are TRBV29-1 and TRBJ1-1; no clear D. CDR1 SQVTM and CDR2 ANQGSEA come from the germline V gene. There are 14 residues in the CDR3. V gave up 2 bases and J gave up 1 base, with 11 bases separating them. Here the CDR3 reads CSVENGDGNTEAFF. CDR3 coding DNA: TGCAGCGTTGAAAACGGGGATGGGAACACTGAAGCTTTCTTT.

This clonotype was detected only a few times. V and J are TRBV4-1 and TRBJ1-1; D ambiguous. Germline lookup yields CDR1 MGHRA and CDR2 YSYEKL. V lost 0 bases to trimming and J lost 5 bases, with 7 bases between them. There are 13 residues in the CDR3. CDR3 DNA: TGCGCCAGCAGCCAAGATCCACAGACTGAAGCTTTCTTT. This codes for CASSQDPQTEAFF.

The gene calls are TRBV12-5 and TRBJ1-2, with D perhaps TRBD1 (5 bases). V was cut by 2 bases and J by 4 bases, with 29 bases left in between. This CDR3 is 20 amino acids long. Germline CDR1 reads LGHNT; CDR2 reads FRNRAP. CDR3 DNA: TGTGCTAGTGGTTTGAGTCGGCGGTGGGGGTCCCGAGGACTTGGCTATGGCTACACCTTC. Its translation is CASGLSRRWGSRGLGYGYTF.

The CDR3 DNA follows: TGCGCCAGCAGCCACCTCCCCCGACTGGCTGGGGAGACCCAGTACTTC. Its translation is CASSHLPRLAGETQYF. The chain joins TRBV4-1 to TRBJ2-5; D is ambiguous. V was clipped by 3 bases and J by 5 bases, with 19 bases between them. The CDR3 extends over 16 amino acids. The germline gives CDR1 MGHRA, CDR2 YSYEKL.

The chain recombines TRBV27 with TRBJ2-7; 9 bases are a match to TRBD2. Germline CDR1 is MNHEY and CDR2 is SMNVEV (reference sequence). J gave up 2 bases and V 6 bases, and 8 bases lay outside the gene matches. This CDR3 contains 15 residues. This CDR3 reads CASRPLAGNPYEQYV. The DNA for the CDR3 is TGTGCCAGCAGACCGCTAGCGGGGAACCCCTACGAGCAGTACGTC.

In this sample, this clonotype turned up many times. This CDR3 reads CASSSLAGEADTQYF. CDR3 nucleotide sequence: TGTGCCAGCAGCTCCTTAGCGGGGGAGGCAGATACGCAGTATTTT. V gene TRBV11-3 combines with J gene TRBJ2-3, with 9 bases lining up with TRBD2. Losses at the gene ends were 4 bases for V and 4 bases for J; bases not matched to a gene: 6. This CDR3 is 15 amino acids long. CDR1 is SGHNT, CDR2 YENEEA, per germline.

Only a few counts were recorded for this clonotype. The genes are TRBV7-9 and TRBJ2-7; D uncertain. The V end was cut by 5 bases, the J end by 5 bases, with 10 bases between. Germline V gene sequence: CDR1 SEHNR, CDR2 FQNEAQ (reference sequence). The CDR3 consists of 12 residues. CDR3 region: CASSQSVDEQYF. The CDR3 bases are TGTGCCAGCAGCCAATCGGTCGACGAGCAGTACTTC.

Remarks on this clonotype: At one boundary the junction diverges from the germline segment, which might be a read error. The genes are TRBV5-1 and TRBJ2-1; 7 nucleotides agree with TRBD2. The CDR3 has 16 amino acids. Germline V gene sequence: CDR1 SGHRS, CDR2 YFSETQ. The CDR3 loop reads CSSFRGAGEDYNEQFF. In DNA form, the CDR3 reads TGCTCCAGCTTTAGGGGCGCGGGGGAGGATTACAATGAGCAGTTCTTC.

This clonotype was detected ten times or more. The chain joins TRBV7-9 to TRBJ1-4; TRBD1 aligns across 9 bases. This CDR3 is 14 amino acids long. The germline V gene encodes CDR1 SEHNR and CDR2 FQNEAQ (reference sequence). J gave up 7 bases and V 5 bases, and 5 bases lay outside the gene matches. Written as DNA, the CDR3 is TGTGCCAGCAGCCCAGGACAGGGGCGTGAAAAACTGTTTTTT. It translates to CASSPGQGREKLFF.

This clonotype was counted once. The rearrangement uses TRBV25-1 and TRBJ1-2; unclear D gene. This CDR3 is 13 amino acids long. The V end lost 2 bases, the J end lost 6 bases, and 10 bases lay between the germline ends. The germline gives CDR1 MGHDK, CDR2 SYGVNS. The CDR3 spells CASSEGRMDGYTF. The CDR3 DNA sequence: TGTGCCAGCAGTGAAGGTAGAATGGATGGCTACACCTTC.

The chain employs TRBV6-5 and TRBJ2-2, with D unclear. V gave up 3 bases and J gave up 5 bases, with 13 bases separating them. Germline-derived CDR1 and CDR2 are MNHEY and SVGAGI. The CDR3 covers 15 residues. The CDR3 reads CASSYAAEVTGELFF. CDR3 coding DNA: TGTGCCAGCAGTTATGCGGCAGAAGTAACCGGGGAGCTGTTTTTT.

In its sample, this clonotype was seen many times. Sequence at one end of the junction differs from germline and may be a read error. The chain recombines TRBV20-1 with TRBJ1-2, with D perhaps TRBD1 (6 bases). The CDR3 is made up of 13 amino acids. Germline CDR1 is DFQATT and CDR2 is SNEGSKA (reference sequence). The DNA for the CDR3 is TGCAGTGCTCGAGACCGGGACATCTATGGCTACACCTTC. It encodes CSARDRDIYGYTF.

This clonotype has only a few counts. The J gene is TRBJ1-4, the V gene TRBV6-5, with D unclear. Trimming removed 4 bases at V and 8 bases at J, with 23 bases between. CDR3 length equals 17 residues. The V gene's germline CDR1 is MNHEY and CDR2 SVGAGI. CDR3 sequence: CASSSPSRQVTREKLFF. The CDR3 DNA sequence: TGTGCCAGCAGTTCCCCTTCGCGGCAGGTCACGAGGGAAAAACTGTTTTTT.

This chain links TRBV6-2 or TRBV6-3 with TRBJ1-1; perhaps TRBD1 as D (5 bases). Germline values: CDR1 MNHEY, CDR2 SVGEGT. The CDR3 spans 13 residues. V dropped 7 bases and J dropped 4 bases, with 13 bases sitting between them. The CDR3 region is CASIRGGITEAFF. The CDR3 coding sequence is TGTGCCAGCATTAGGGGAGGAATCACTGAAGCTTTCTTT.

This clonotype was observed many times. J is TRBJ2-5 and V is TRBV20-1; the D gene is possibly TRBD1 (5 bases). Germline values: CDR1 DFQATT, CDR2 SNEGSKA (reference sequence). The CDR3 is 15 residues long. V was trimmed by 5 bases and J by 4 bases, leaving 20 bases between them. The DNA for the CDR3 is TGCAGTGCTTTAATACCAGGGAAAGTGAGAGAGACCCAGTACTTC. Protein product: CSALIPGKVRETQYF.